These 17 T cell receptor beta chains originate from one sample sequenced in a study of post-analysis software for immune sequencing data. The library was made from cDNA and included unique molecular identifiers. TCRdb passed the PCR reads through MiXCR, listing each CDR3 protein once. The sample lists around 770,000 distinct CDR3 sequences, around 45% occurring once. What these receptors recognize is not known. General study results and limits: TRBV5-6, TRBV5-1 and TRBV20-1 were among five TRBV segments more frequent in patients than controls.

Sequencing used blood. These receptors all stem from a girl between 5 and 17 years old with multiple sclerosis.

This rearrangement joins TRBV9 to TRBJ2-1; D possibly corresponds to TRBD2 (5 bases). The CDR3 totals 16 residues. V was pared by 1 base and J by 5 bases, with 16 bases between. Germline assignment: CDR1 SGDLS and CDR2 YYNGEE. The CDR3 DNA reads TGTGCCAGCAGCGTAAAAAGCGGCCGTCTAAACAATGAGCAGTTCTTC. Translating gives CASSVKSGRLNNEQFF.

CDR3 loop: CASSQDSTGRRSHEQYF. Written as DNA, the CDR3 is TGCGCCAGCAGCCAAGATTCGACAGGCCGCCGCTCTCACGAGCAGTACTTC. This chain connects TRBV4-3 to TRBJ2-5, with a possible D match to TRBD1 (6 bases). The J call may be wrong; the DNA end is better matched by TRBJ2-7. This CDR3 is 17 amino acids long. CDR1 LGHNA and CDR2 YSLEER come from the germline V gene.

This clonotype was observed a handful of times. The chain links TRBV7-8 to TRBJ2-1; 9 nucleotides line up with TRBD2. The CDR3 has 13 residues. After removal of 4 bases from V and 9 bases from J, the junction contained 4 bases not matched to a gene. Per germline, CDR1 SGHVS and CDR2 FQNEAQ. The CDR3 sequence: CASSSGLASEQFF. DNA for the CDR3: TGTGCCAGCAGCTCCGGACTAGCGAGTGAGCAGTTCTTC. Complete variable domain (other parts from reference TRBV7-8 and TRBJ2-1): GAGVSQSPRYKVAKRGQDVALRCDPISGHVSLFWYQQALGQGPEFLTYFQNEAQLDKSGLPSDRFFAERPEGSVSTLKIQRTQQEDSAVYLCASSSGLASEQFFGPGTRLTVL.

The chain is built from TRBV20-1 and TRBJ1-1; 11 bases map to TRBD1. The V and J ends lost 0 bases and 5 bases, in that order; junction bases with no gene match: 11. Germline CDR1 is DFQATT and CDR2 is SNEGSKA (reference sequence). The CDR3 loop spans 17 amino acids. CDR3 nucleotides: TGCAGTGCTAGAGATTTGTCACGGACAGGGGGCGTAACTGAAGCTTTCTTT. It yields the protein CSARDLSRTGGVTEAFF.

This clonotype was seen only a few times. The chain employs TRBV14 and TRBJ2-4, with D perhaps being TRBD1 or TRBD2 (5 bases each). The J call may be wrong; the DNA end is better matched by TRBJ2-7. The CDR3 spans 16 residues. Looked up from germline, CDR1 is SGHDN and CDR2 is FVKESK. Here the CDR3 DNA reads TGTGCCAGCAGCCAAGATCGGGGCTATCCGTTCGGCGAGCAGTACTTC. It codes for CASSQDRGYPFGEQYF.

Here the CDR3 DNA reads TGTGCCACCACTACGGACAGCCCTAATACCTATGGCTACACCTTC. Translation: CATTTDSPNTYGYTF. V and J are TRBV12-3 or TRBV12-4 and TRBJ1-2, with D possibly TRBD1 on 6 matching bases. V was cut by 10 bases and J by 4 bases, with 22 bases left in between. CDR3 length: 15 amino acids.

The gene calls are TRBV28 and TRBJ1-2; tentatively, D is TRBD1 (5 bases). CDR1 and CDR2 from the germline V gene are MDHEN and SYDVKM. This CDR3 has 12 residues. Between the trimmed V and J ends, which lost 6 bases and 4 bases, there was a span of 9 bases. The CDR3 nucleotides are TGTGCCAGCAGCGGACACCTCTATGGCTACACCTTC. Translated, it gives CASSGHLYGYTF.

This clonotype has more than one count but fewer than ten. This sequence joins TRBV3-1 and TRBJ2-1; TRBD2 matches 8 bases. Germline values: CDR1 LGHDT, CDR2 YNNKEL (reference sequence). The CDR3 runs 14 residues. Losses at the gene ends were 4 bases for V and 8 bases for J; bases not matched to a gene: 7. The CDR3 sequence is CASSPRAGADEQFF. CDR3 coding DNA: TGTGCCAGCAGCCCTCGAGCGGGAGCGGATGAGCAGTTCTTC.

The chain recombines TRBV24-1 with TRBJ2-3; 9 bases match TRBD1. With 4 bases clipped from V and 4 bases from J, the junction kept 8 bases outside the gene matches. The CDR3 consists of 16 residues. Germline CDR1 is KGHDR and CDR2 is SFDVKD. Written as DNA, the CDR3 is TGTGCCACCAGTGACCCGACAGGGGGTCGCGCAGATACGCAGTATTTT. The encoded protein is CATSDPTGGRADTQYF.

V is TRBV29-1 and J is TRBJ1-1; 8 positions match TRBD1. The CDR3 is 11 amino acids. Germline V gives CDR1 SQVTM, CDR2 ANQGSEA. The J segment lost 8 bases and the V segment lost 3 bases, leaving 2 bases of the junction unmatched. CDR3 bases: TGCAGCGTTGATCGGACAGGGGAAGCTTTCTTT. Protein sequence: CSVDRTGEAFF. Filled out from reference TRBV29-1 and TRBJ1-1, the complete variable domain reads SAVISQKPSRDICQRGTSLTIQCQVDSQVTMMFWYRQQPGQSLTLIATANQGSEATYESGFVIDKFPISRPNLTFSTLTVSNMSPEDSSIYLCSVDRTGEAFFGQGTRLTVV.

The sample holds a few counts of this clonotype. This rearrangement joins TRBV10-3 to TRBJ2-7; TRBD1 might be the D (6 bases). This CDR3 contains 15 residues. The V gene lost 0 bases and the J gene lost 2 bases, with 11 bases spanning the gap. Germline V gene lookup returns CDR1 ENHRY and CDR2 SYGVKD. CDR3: CAISESRQVTYEQYF. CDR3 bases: TGTGCCATCAGTGAGTCTAGACAGGTAACCTACGAGCAGTACTTC.

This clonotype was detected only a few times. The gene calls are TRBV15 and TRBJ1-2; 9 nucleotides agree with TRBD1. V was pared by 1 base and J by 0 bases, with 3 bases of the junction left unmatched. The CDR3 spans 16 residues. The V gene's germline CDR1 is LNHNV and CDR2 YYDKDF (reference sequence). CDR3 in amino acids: CATSRVTGGPNYGYTF. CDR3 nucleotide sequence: TGTGCCACCAGCAGAGTCACAGGGGGCCCTAACTATGGCTACACCTTC.

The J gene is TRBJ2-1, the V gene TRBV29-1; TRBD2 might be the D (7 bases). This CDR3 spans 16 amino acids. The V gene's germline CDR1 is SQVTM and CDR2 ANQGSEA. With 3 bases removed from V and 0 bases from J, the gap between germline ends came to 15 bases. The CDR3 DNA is TGCAGCGTTGAGGGGGGGGCAGGGTCCTCCTACAATGAGCAGTTCTTC. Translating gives CSVEGGAGSSYNEQFF.

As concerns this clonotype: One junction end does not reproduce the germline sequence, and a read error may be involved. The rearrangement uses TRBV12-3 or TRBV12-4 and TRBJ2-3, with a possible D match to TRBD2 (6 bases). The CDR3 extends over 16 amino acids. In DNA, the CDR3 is TGTGCCAGCAGTCCAGGGACCCCTTCTAGCGCAGATGTGCAATATTTC. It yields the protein CASSPGTPSSADVQYF.

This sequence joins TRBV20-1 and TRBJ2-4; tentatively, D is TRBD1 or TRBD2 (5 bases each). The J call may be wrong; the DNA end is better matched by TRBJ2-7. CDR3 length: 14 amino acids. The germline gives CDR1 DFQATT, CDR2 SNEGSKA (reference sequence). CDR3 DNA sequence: TGCAGTGCTACCGGGGCCCCAGAGGGCTACGAGCAGTACTTC. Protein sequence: CSATGAPEGYEQYF.

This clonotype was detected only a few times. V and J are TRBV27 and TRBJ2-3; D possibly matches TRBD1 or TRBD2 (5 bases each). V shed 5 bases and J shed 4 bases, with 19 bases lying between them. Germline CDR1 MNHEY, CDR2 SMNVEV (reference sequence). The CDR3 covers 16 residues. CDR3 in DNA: TGTGCCAGCAGTCCTCGGGACGCCCGTTGGGCAGATACGCAGTATTTT. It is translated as CASSPRDARWADTQYF.

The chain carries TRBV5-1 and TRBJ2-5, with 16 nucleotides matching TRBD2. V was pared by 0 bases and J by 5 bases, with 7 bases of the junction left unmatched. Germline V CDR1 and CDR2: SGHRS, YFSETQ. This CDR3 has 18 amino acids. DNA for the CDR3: TGCGCCAGCAGCTTGGCCGGGACTAGCGGGAGGGCCGGTGAGACCCAGTACTTC. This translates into CASSLAGTSGRAGETQYF. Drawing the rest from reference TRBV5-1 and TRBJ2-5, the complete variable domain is KAGVTQTPRYLIKTRGQQVTLSCSPISGHRSVSWYQQTPGQGLQFLFEYFSETQRNKGNFPGRFSGRQFSNSRSEMNVSTLELGDSALYLCASSLAGTSGRAGETQYFGPGTRLLVL.